Below, 21 T cell receptor beta chains from the same sample are listed, as sequenced in a study of OX40 agonist ivuxolimab in advanced cancers. Only in-frame clones appear in the TCRdb table, and some are missing; sequencing was by immunoSEQ multiplex PCR. The table records around 70,000 clones, roughly 85% of them present only once. The sample consisted of CD4+ or CD8+ T cells sorted from blood, taken in a trial of the OX40 agonist ivuxolimab. All receptors derive from an adult with an advanced solid tumor such as melanoma, head and neck, liver or kidney cancer.

This clone was counted once. The rearrangement links TRBV5-1 to TRBJ2-1; 11 nucleotides match TRBD2. CDR1 is SGHRS and CDR2 is YFSETQ in the germline V gene. There are 15 residues in the CDR3. Germline trimming cut 1 base from V and 6 bases from J; bases unmatched to any gene: 3. CDR3 amino acids: CASSLTSGSSNEQFF. The CDR3 DNA reads as TGCGCCAGCAGCTTGACTAGCGGGAGTTCCAATGAGCAGTTCTTC. The full variable domain, with the rest looked up from reference TRBV5-1 and TRBJ2-1, is KAGVTQTPRYLIKTRGQQVTLSCSPISGHRSVSWYQQTPGQGLQFLFEYFSETQRNKGNFPGRFSGRQFSNSRSEMNVSTLELGDSALYLCASSLTSGSSNEQFFGPGTRLTVL.

This clone was counted a single time. The chain employs TRBV27 and TRBJ1-4; TRBD1 agrees at 8 bases. The CDR3 extends over 16 amino acids. J lost 5 bases, V lost 5 bases, and 10 bases had no gene match. CDR1 and CDR2 from the germline V gene are MNHEY and SMNVEV (reference sequence). The CDR3: CASSPGQGGTNEKLFF. The CDR3 nucleotides read TGTGCCAGCAGTCCCGGACAGGGAGGCACCAATGAAAAACTGTTTTTT.

The chain couples TRBV6-6 to TRBJ1-2, with 7 bases aligning to TRBD1. The V gene end was trimmed by 7 bases and the J gene end by 5 bases; junction bases not matched to a gene: 7. The CDR3 consists of 13 residues. The germline CDR1 and CDR2 sequences are MNHNY and SVGAGI (reference sequence). The CDR3 protein is CASTRGVGYGYTF. The CDR3 DNA reads TGTGCCAGCACCAGGGGGGTTGGTTATGGCTACACCTTC.

This clone has only one observation. The chain carries TRBV6-5 and TRBJ2-7, with 8 nucleotides matching TRBD2. J gave up 0 bases and V 7 bases, and 8 bases lay outside the gene matches. The CDR3 has 15 amino acids. The germline V gene has CDR1 MNHEY and CDR2 SVGAGI. CDR3 amino acids: CASKLRGTSSYEQYF. The CDR3 region has the DNA TGTGCCAGCAAACTGCGAGGGACTAGCTCCTACGAGCAGTACTTC.

The V call is TRBV13, the J call TRBJ1-1; D is unclear. V was cut by 0 bases and J by 1 base, with 9 bases left in between. The germline V gene has CDR1 PRHDT and CDR2 FYEKMQ (reference sequence). The CDR3 consists of 15 residues. DNA of the CDR3: TGTGCCAGCAGCTTAGGTGTGGGTCCGAACACTGAAGCTTTCTTT. Translating gives CASSLGVGPNTEAFF. Variable domain in full (rest from reference TRBV13 and TRBJ1-1): AAGVIQSPRHLIKEKRETATLKCYPIPRHDTVYWYQQGPGQDPQFLISFYEKMQSDKGSIPDRFSAQQFSDYHSELNMSSLELGDSALYFCASSLGVGPNTEAFFGQGTRLTVV.

The chain employs TRBV15 and TRBJ2-7; D may be TRBD1 (6 bases). CDR3 length equals 14 residues. CDR1 and CDR2 from the germline V gene are LNHNV and YYDKDF (reference sequence). V lost 0 bases, J lost 7 bases, and 13 bases lay in between. CDR3 DNA sequence: TGTGCCACCAGCAGAGACTCACAGGGATTGGAGCAGTACTTC. It translates to CATSRDSQGLEQYF.

The gene calls are TRBV5-6 and TRBJ1-5; 10 nucleotides line up with TRBD1. Germline values: CDR1 SGHDT, CDR2 YYEEEE. The length of the CDR3 is 15 residues. Trimming took 3 bases from V and 4 from J; bases not matched to a gene: 4. Here the CDR3 reads CASSSLDRGNQPQHF. Here the CDR3 DNA reads TGTGCCAGCAGCTCCCTGGACAGGGGGAATCAGCCCCAGCATTTT.

The genes are TRBV5-8 and TRBJ2-7; 10 bases match TRBD2. Trimming removed 2 bases from V and 4 bases from J; junction bases left unmatched: 6. The CDR3 contains 15 residues. The germline V gene has CDR1 SGHTS and CDR2 YDEGEE. The CDR3 region is CASSLAPSGSYEQYF. In nucleotides, the CDR3 is TGTGCCAGCAGCTTAGCCCCTAGCGGGAGTTACGAGCAGTACTTC.

The chain links TRBV10-3 to TRBJ2-2; 9 positions agree with TRBD2. V trimming: 8 bases; J trimming: 5 bases; junction bases outside the gene matches: 6. This CDR3 is built from 14 residues. In germline, CDR1 is ENHRY, CDR2 SYGVKD. CDR3: CAISGLAGTGELFF. The DNA for the CDR3 is TGTGCCATCTCGGGACTAGCCGGAACCGGGGAGCTGTTTTTT.

V and J are TRBV2 and TRBJ2-3; D gene uncertain. Germline-derived CDR1 and CDR2 are SNHLY and FYNNEI. This CDR3 is 18 amino acids long. Trimming shortened V by 2 bases and J by 1 base, and 19 bases separated the two germline ends. The CDR3 loop reads CASSETPPTHLGTDTQYF. CDR3 sequence (DNA): TGTGCCAGCAGTGAAACCCCCCCGACGCACCTAGGCACAGATACGCAGTATTTT. The entire variable domain, with the rest obtained from reference TRBV2 and TRBJ2-3, is as follows: EPEVTQTPSHQVTQMGQEVILRCVPISNHLYFYWYRQILGQKVEFLVSFYNNEISEKSEIFDDQFSVERPDGSNFTLKIRSTKLEDSAMYFCASSETPPTHLGTDTQYFGPGTRLTVL.

The chain carries TRBV7-2 and TRBJ2-3; the D gene is possibly TRBD1 (6 bases). This CDR3 is built from 13 residues. Trimming cost V 8 bases and J 2 bases, with 11 bases left between them. Germline values: CDR1 SGHTA, CDR2 FQGNSA. CDR3 DNA sequence: TGTGCCAGCGTCCAGGGGCTCACAGATACGCAGTATTTT. Translated: CASVQGLTDTQYF.

The rearrangement joins TRBV7-7 to TRBJ2-5; TRBD1 matches 9 bases. This CDR3 contains 16 residues. Germline values: CDR1 SSHAT, CDR2 FNYEAQ (reference sequence). The V segment lost 1 base and the J segment 5 bases; nucleotides outside the gene matches: 8. CDR3 bases: TGTGCCAGCAGCTTAGGACTACAGGGGGCGGCGGAGACCCAGTACTTC. Protein sequence: CASSLGLQGAAETQYF.

This chain joins TRBV2 and TRBJ2-7, with D possibly matching TRBD1 (6 bases). Trimming cost V 5 bases and J 4 bases, with 9 bases left between them. The CDR3 runs to 12 residues. Germline CDR1 reads SNHLY; CDR2 reads FYNNEI. The CDR3 here is CASSPDRYEQYF. The CDR3 coding sequence is TGTGCCAGCAGTCCAGACAGGTACGAGCAGTACTTC.

This chain links TRBV5-1 with TRBJ2-2, with 11 bases matching TRBD1. Looked up from germline, CDR1 is SGHRS and CDR2 is YFSETQ. Losses at the gene ends were 5 bases for V and 2 bases for J; bases not matched to a gene: 5. The CDR3 covers 16 residues. The CDR3 sequence: CASRPGTGGNTGELFF. For the CDR3, the DNA is TGCGCCAGCAGGCCCGGGACAGGGGGAAACACCGGGGAGCTGTTTTTT.

The chain links TRBV18 to TRBJ2-2, with D perhaps TRBD1 (6 bases). Trimming cost V 3 bases and J 3 bases, with 14 bases left between them. Per the germline V gene, CDR1 is KGHSH and CDR2 is LQKENI. The CDR3 is 16 residues long. The CDR3 is CASSPTGPGDTGELFF. CDR3 bases: TGTGCCAGCTCACCGACAGGCCCCGGCGACACCGGGGAGCTGTTTTTT.

The CDR3 protein is CASSLLMGGMDYEQYF. CDR3 nucleotides: TGTGCCAGCAGCCTTCTGATGGGGGGAATGGACTACGAGCAGTACTTC. V is TRBV7-8 and J is TRBJ2-7; D is possibly TRBD2 (6 bases). The CDR3 consists of 16 residues. In germline, CDR1 is SGHVS, CDR2 FQNEAQ. The germline V and J ends were trimmed by 5 bases and 3 bases, with 20 bases remaining between them.

This chain connects TRBV6-1 to TRBJ2-7; a possible D gene is TRBD1 (6 bases). CDR1 is MNHNS, CDR2 SASEGT, per germline. Trimming removed 7 bases at V and 5 bases at J, with 15 bases between. The CDR3 consists of 13 residues. CDR3 amino acids: CASMRQASHEQYF. The CDR3 DNA reads TGTGCCAGCATGAGACAGGCTTCTCACGAGCAGTACTTC.

V usage is TRBV19 and J usage is TRBJ1-1; D is undetermined. Trimming removed 3 bases at V and 6 bases at J, with 14 bases between. Germline loops: CDR1 LNHDA, CDR2 SQIVND (reference sequence). This CDR3 is 14 amino acids long. The CDR3 here is CASSILGNSPEAFF. The CDR3 region has the DNA TGTGCCAGTAGTATTTTGGGGAACAGCCCTGAAGCTTTCTTT.

The CDR3 reads CATSRDDLSPRGNYGYTF. CDR3 nucleotides: TGTGCCACCAGCAGAGATGATCTCAGCCCGAGGGGCAACTATGGCTACACCTTC. The V gene is TRBV15, the J gene TRBJ1-2; D is perhaps TRBD1 (5 bases). The CDR3 sequence is 18 residues long. Looked up from germline, CDR1 is LNHNV and CDR2 is YYDKDF (reference sequence). V lost 0 bases to trimming and J lost 2 bases, with 19 bases between them.

This chain's CDR3 is CASRRTGELFF. The CDR3 coding sequence is TGTGCCAGTAGACGCACCGGGGAGCTGTTTTTT. V and J are TRBV19 and TRBJ2-2; D not resolved. V was cut by 6 bases and J by 4 bases, with 3 bases left in between. The CDR3 totals 11 residues. Germline V CDR1 and CDR2: LNHDA, SQIVND (reference sequence).

The chain is built from TRBV9 and TRBJ1-1; D gene unclear. The CDR3 covers 15 residues. Trimming removed 0 bases from V and 4 bases from J, with 13 bases in between. Germline CDR1 and CDR2: SGDLS and YYNGEE. The CDR3 nucleotides read TGTGCCAGCAGCGTAGGCGACTGGGGTGGCACTGAAGCTTTCTTT. It is translated as CASSVGDWGGTEAFF.